The rows below give T cell receptor beta chains drawn from one sample of a study of vaccination and CD4 T cells after COVID-19. TCRdb passed the PCR reads through MiXCR, listing each CDR3 protein once. The data show 6,600 or so distinct CDR3 sequences, about a third seen once. Their antigens are not known. Material: CD4+ T cells from blood, cultured in vitro. These receptors came from a human donor in good health. Each CDR3 is given with its conserved first and last residue. Each record gives: J gene, clone size, V gene, CDR3 length, D gene, CDR3 protein, CDR3 DNA. The D gene is left open where the match is weak. Size is omitted from some rows. Given values are once, few, many or a class for expanded clones.

>TRBJ2-7|.|TRBV20-1|12|TRBD2
CSAGRGGNEQYF
TGCAGTGCTGGAAGGGGAGGGAACGAGCAGTACTTC
>TRBJ2-1|.|TRBV7-2|15|TRBD2
CASRVSGRVLNEQFF
TGTGCCAGCAGGGTAAGCGGGAGAGTCCTGAATGAGCAGTTCTTC
>TRBJ1-2|.|TRBV5-6|17|TRBD1
CASSLADRAQLGRGYTF
TGTGCCAGCAGCTTGGCCGACAGGGCCCAACTAGGGAGGGGCTACACCTTC
>TRBJ2-5|.|TRBV7-9|15|.
CASSKRDSGGQTQYF
TGTGCCAGCAGCAAACGCGACTCCGGGGGGCAGACCCAGTACTTC
>TRBJ1-2|.|TRBV19|15|TRBD1
CASRETGGFNYGYTF
TGTGCCAGTAGGGAAACAGGGGGATTTAACTATGGCTACACCTTC
>TRBJ1-2|few|TRBV12-3/TRBV12-4|14|.
CASSQGVSNYGYTF
TGTGCCAGCAGTCAAGGAGTGTCTAACTATGGCTACACCTTC
>TRBJ1-6|few|TRBV7-8|15|.
CASSWGPKGNSPLHF
TGTGCCAGCAGTTGGGGCCCAAAAGGAAATTCACCCCTCCACTTT
>TRBJ1-2|few|TRBV20-1|13|TRBD1
CSAPSRDRDGYTF
TGCAGTGCTCCGTCCCGGGACAGGGACGGCTACACCTTC
>TRBJ1-2|few|TRBV29-1|13|TRBD1
CSVWTGGNYGYTF
TGCAGCGTGTGGACAGGGGGCAACTATGGCTACACCTTC
>TRBJ2-5|.|TRBV7-9|15|TRBD2
CASSSWGGYLETQYF
TGTGCCAGCAGCTCCTGGGGGGGGTATTTGGAGACCCAGTACTTC
>TRBJ2-7|few|TRBV6-1|13|.
CASNGGILYEQYF
TGTGCCAGCAATGGGGGGATTCTTTACGAGCAGTACTTC
>TRBJ2-5|.|TRBV7-9|14|.
CASSDPNYRETQYF
TGTGCCAGCAGCGACCCGAATTACAGGGAGACCCAGTACTTC
>TRBJ1-5|few|TRBV11-2|14|TRBD1
CASSLRQGDQPQHF
TGTGCCAGCAGCTTACGACAGGGGGATCAGCCCCAGCATTTT
>TRBJ1-1|.|TRBV30|14|TRBD1
CAWSGIVQGAEAFF
TGTGCCTGGAGTGGCATCGTTCAGGGGGCGGAAGCTTTCTTT
>TRBJ2-1|few|TRBV25-1|14|TRBD2
CASRSSGGIGEQFF
TGTGCCAGCAGATCTAGCGGGGGGATAGGTGAGCAGTTCTTC
>TRBJ1-1|.|TRBV18|14|.
CASSVSGRGTEAFF
TGTGCCAGCTCGGTGAGTGGCAGGGGTACTGAAGCTTTCTTT
>TRBJ1-1|few|TRBV6-2/TRBV6-3|11|.
CASSYWGEAFF
TGTGCCAGCAGTTACTGGGGGGAAGCTTTCTTT
>TRBJ1-1|.|TRBV2|12|.
CASIFENTEAFF
TGTGCCAGCATCTTTGAGAACACTGAAGCTTTCTTT
>TRBJ1-5|.|TRBV5-8|14|TRBD1
CASSLDRVNQPQHF
TGTGCCAGCAGCCTAGACAGGGTCAATCAGCCCCAGCATTTT
>TRBJ1-6|.|TRBV2|13|.
CASSGGGNLPLHF
TGTGCCAGCAGTGGGGGGGGAAATTTACCCCTCCACTTT
>TRBJ1-2|few|TRBV7-9|14|.
CASSSFGGLYGYTF
TGTGCCAGCAGCTCCTTTGGCGGGCTCTATGGCTACACCTTC
>TRBJ2-2|few|TRBV7-9|16|TRBD2
CASSLGLAGLTGELFF
TGTGCCAGCAGCTTAGGACTAGCGGGGCTCACCGGGGAGCTGTTTTTT
>TRBJ2-5|.|TRBV10-1|16|.
CASSESWTQGQETQYF
TGCGCCAGCAGTGAGTCCTGGACTCAGGGTCAAGAGACCCAGTACTTC
>TRBJ1-1|few|TRBV7-9|16|.
CASSGPGRSLDTEAFF
TGTGCCAGCAGCGGGCCGGGACGGAGTCTAGACACTGAAGCTTTCTTT
>TRBJ1-1|.|TRBV28|12|TRBD1
CASGTGAPEAFF
TGTGCCAGCGGTACAGGGGCCCCTGAAGCTTTCTTT
>TRBJ2-2|few|TRBV7-9|14|.
CASSHLAQTGELFF
TGTGCCAGCAGCCACCTGGCGCAAACCGGGGAGCTGTTTTTT
>TRBJ2-3|.|TRBV6-4|14|.
CASFVRRNTDTQYF
TGTGCCAGCTTCGTGCGGCGAAACACAGATACGCAGTATTTT
>TRBJ1-2|few|TRBV20-1|11|.
CSAGSLYGYTF
TGCAGTGCTGGTTCCCTCTATGGCTACACCTTC
>TRBJ1-1|.|TRBV6-1|12|.
CASRKDSLEAFF
TGTGCCAGCAGAAAAGACAGCCTTGAAGCTTTCTTT
>TRBJ2-7|.|TRBV7-3|15|.
CASSLFPRAGYEQYF
TGTGCCAGCAGCTTATTTCCGCGGGCAGGCTACGAGCAGTACTTC
>TRBJ2-5|few|TRBV12-3/TRBV12-4|13|.
CASSTGHLETQYF
TGTGCCAGCAGCACGGGACACCTGGAGACCCAGTACTTC
>TRBJ2-2|.|TRBV30|11|.
CAWTYTGELFF
TGTGCCTGGACCTACACCGGGGAGCTGTTTTTT
>TRBJ2-3|few|TRBV7-2|16|.
CASSLNGATSTDTQYF
TGTGCCAGCAGCTTAAACGGGGCCACTAGCACAGATACGCAGTATTTT
>TRBJ1-5|few|TRBV6-1|14|TRBD1
CASADRAGEQPQHF
TGTGCCAGCGCTGACAGGGCGGGCGAACAGCCCCAGCATTTT
>TRBJ1-5|few|TRBV4-1|15|.
CASSQDQGWHQPQHF
TGCGCCAGCAGCCAGGATCAGGGGTGGCATCAGCCCCAGCATTTT
>TRBJ2-1|.|TRBV20-1|15|TRBD2
CSPLSLAGGPGEQFF
TGCAGTCCTCTATCCCTAGCGGGGGGGCCGGGTGAGCAGTTCTTC
>TRBJ2-3|.|TRBV6-1|11|.
CASKSTDTQYF
TGTGCCAGCAAAAGCACAGATACGCAGTATTTT
>TRBJ1-5|.|TRBV20-1|15|.
CSARDGTGSRQPQHF
TGCAGTGCTAGAGATGGGACGGGTTCTAGACAGCCCCAGCATTTT
>TRBJ2-2|.|TRBV10-3|17|TRBD1
CAISDPETGGNTGELFF
TGTGCCATCAGTGACCCGGAGACAGGGGGGAACACCGGGGAGCTGTTTTTT
>TRBJ2-1|.|TRBV2|14|.
CASSEGRGFGEQFF
TGTGCCAGCAGTGAAGGTCGTGGTTTTGGTGAGCAGTTCTTC
>TRBJ2-3|.|TRBV4-2|15|TRBD2
CASSLLAGSTDTQYF
TGTGCCAGCAGCCTTCTAGCGGGAAGCACAGATACGCAGTATTTT
>TRBJ1-2|.|TRBV19|12|TRBD1
CASSYRGNGYTF
TGTGCCAGTAGTTACAGGGGGAATGGCTACACCTTC
>TRBJ1-1|.|TRBV7-9|14|.
CASNHRDTRPEAFF
TGTGCCAGCAACCACCGGGACACCAGGCCTGAAGCTTTCTTT
>TRBJ2-1|few|TRBV7-3|15|.
CASSLQGGVYNEQFF
TGTGCCAGCAGCCTACAGGGGGGGGTATACAATGAGCAGTTCTTC
>TRBJ1-2|few|TRBV19|13|.
CASSMGGSDGYTF
TGTGCCAGTAGTATGGGCGGATCGGATGGCTACACCTTC
>TRBJ1-1|.|TRBV12-3/TRBV12-4|14|TRBD1
CASSSAGGDTEAFF
TGTGCCAGCAGTTCAGCAGGGGGGGACACTGAAGCTTTCTTT
>TRBJ2-1|once|TRBV6-1|17|TRBD2
CASRPRSGTSGPNEQFF
TGTGCCAGCAGACCCCGCTCCGGGACTAGCGGGCCAAATGAGCAGTTCTTC
>TRBJ1-2|.|TRBV6-1|15|.
CASRGGSKANYGYTF
TGTGCCAGCAGGGGAGGGTCTAAGGCTAACTATGGCTACACCTTC
>TRBJ1-1|.|TRBV10-3|15|TRBD1
CAITNPGQGSPEAFF
TGTGCCATCACCAATCCGGGACAGGGTTCCCCTGAAGCTTTCTTT
>TRBJ2-3|.|TRBV6-1|16|.
CASSATGMDYTDTQYF
TGTGCCAGCAGTGCCACTGGCATGGATTACACAGATACGCAGTATTTT
>TRBJ2-4|once|TRBV7-2|12|.
CASSFIDPIQYF
TGTGCCAGCAGCTTCATCGACCCCATTCAGTACTTC
>TRBJ1-2|.|TRBV27|13|TRBD1
CASSREGADGYTF
TGTGCCAGCAGTCGGGAGGGGGCTGATGGCTACACCTTC
>TRBJ1-5|few|TRBV20-1|13|.
CSARGLSNQPQHF
TGCAGTGCTAGAGGGTTAAGCAATCAGCCCCAGCATTTT
>TRBJ2-2|.|TRBV2|14|.
CASSRQGGSGELFF
TGTGCCAGCAGTCGTCAGGGGGGGTCCGGGGAGCTGTTTTTT
>TRBJ1-5|.|TRBV19|15|.
CASSMARKGEQPQHF
TGTGCCAGTAGTATGGCCAGAAAGGGCGAACAGCCCCAGCATTTT
>TRBJ2-1|few|TRBV20-1|13|TRBD1
CSARDRTSNEQFF
TGCAGTGCTAGGGACAGGACCAGCAATGAGCAGTTCTTC
>TRBJ1-5|once|TRBV18|14|.
CASSPREENQPQHF
TGTGCCAGCTCACCACGCGAGGAGAATCAGCCCCAGCATTTT
>TRBJ1-2|.|TRBV9|14|.
CASSDLTVNYGYTF
TGTGCCAGCAGCGACCTAACAGTTAACTATGGCTACACCTTC